One sample yielded the 13 T cell receptor beta chains listed below, sequenced in a study of spatial heterogeneity in lung cancer. Notes on the study in general: Mutation tallies in tumors tracked expanded intratumoral alpha and beta TCR counts.

TCRdb passed the 5' RACE reads through MiXCR, listing each CDR3 protein once. Of some 2,500 distinct CDR3 sequences in the sample, 5.5% were seen once. The sample's time point: sample taken at primary tumor resection. No antigen has been identified for these receptors. The source material was lung tumor tissue, sampled at surgery. Source of these receptors: a male donor with early-stage non-small cell lung cancer.

This clonotype was recorded at least ten times. The rearrangement uses TRBV3-1 and TRBJ2-5; D ambiguous. Germline V gene sequence: CDR1 LGHDT, CDR2 YNNKEL (reference sequence). This CDR3 is built from 14 residues. The V and J ends lost 0 bases and 2 bases respectively, with 7 bases between them. The CDR3 here is CASSQELRQETQYF. In DNA form, the CDR3 reads TGTGCCAGCAGCCAAGAGTTGCGGCAAGAGACCCAGTACTTC.

This clonotype has at least ten counts. V gene TRBV12-3 or TRBV12-4 combines with J gene TRBJ1-1, with a possible D match to TRBD1 (5 bases). The CDR3 length is 17 residues. V lost 6 bases and J lost 2, with 22 bases in between. This CDR3 reads CASSSATVPGSNTEAFF. The CDR3 DNA sequence: TGTGCCAGCAGCTCGGCGACAGTCCCTGGGTCCAACACTGAAGCTTTCTTT.

This clonotype qualifies as medium-sized. The V call is TRBV27, the J call TRBJ2-3, with a weak D call TRBD2 (5 bases). V was cut by 4 bases and J by 2 bases, with 13 bases left in between. CDR3 length: 15 amino acids. Germline V gives CDR1 MNHEY, CDR2 SMNVEV (reference sequence). The CDR3, as DNA: TGTGCCAGCAGTTCGGGGTTTTCTATCACAGATACGCAGTATTTT. It codes for CASSSGFSITDTQYF.

By share, this clonotype counts as medium-sized. V is TRBV27 and J is TRBJ2-3; 8 bases align to TRBD1. Germline V lookup: CDR1 MNHEY, CDR2 SMNVEV (reference sequence). The CDR3 is 16 amino acids. With 5 bases clipped from V and 4 bases from J, the junction kept 11 bases outside the gene matches. CDR3 loop: CASSLSRPGGPDTQYF. The CDR3 nucleotides read TGTGCCAGCAGTCTCTCTCGACCAGGGGGCCCAGATACGCAGTATTTT.

Many counts were recorded for this clonotype. The chain recombines TRBV10-2 with TRBJ2-3; D ambiguous. With 5 bases removed from V and 1 base from J, the gap between germline ends came to 13 bases. CDR1 is WSHSY, CDR2 SAAADI, per germline. The CDR3 spans 15 residues. CDR3 loop: CASSYGSGGTDTQYF. Here the CDR3 DNA reads TGCGCCAGCAGTTACGGGTCAGGAGGCACAGATACGCAGTATTTT.

This clonotype ranks as medium-sized (0.01 to 0.1%). This rearrangement joins TRBV20-1 to TRBJ2-5; D is possibly TRBD1 or TRBD2 (5 bases each). Trimming pared 0 bases from V and 9 bases from J, leaving 14 bases between. The V gene's germline CDR1 is DFQATT and CDR2 SNEGSKA (reference sequence). The CDR3 sequence is 13 residues long. The CDR3 coding sequence is TGCAGTGCTAGAGATGAGGGGCCGGTGGCCCAGTACTTC. Translated, it gives CSARDEGPVAQYF.

By share of the sample, this clonotype is medium-sized. The chain employs TRBV20-1 and TRBJ1-2, with D possibly being TRBD1 (6 bases). V lost 0 bases to trimming and J lost 7 bases, with 12 bases between them. The CDR3 runs to 13 residues. The germline CDR1 and CDR2 sequences are DFQATT and SNEGSKA (reference sequence). CDR3 amino acids: CSAREVQGPGYTF. DNA for the CDR3: TGCAGTGCTAGAGAGGTACAGGGCCCTGGCTACACCTTC.

This clonotype is large. The chain recombines TRBV12-3 or TRBV12-4 with TRBJ1-5, with D possibly being TRBD1 (5 bases). Trimming cost V 8 bases and J 4 bases, with 12 bases left between them. CDR3 length: 13 amino acids. CDR3 DNA: TGTGCCAGCGGGCAGGGTCTGAATCAGCCCCAGCATTTT. Amino acid sequence: CASGQGLNQPQHF.

This clonotype showed up just a few times. V usage is TRBV9 and J usage is TRBJ2-2; no clear D gene. Germline CDR1 SGDLS, CDR2 YYNGEE. V gave up 0 bases and J gave up 6 bases, with 6 bases separating them. There are 13 residues in the CDR3. The CDR3 DNA sequence: TGTGCCAGCAGCGTAGGACCTTCCGGGGAGCTGTTTTTT. Translating it yields CASSVGPSGELFF.

This clonotype counts as medium-sized. This chain connects TRBV7-2 to TRBJ1-3, with TRBD1 matching 8 bases. V lost 4 bases, J lost 2 bases, and 10 bases stayed unmatched. The V gene's germline CDR1 is SGHTA and CDR2 FQGNSA. The CDR3 spans 17 residues. The CDR3 DNA is TGTGCCAGCAGCTCTAGGACAGGGCACTTGACTGGAAACACCATATATTTT. It specifies CASSSRTGHLTGNTIYF.

This clonotype appeared many times. The chain couples TRBV3-2 to TRBJ2-1; the D call in the table, TRBD1, was not verified against the DNA. TRBV3-2 is a pseudogene segment. The CDR3 has 15 residues. CDR3 protein: CASSQPITDSNEQFF. The CDR3 DNA follows: TGTGCCAGCAGCCAACCAATAACGGACAGCAATGAGCAGTTCTTC.

This clonotype is medium-sized within its sample. The CDR3: CASSPPGTGGDSAYQPQHF. As DNA, the CDR3 is TGTGCCAGCAGCCCTCCAGGGACAGGGGGCGATTCGGCCTACCAGCCCCAGCATTTT. This chain joins TRBV28 and TRBJ1-5, with 12 bases matching TRBD1. In germline, CDR1 is MDHEN, CDR2 SYDVKM. V shed 6 bases, J shed 7 bases, and the junction held 19 bases outside the gene matches. There are 19 residues in the CDR3.

By sample fraction, this clonotype is medium-sized. The chain joins TRBV24-1 to TRBJ2-1, with 11 positions matching TRBD2. The V gene end was trimmed by 5 bases and the J gene end by 4 bases; junction bases not matched to a gene: 6. CDR1 KGHDR and CDR2 SFDVKD come from the germline V gene. The CDR3 contains 16 residues. The CDR3 DNA sequence: TGTGCCACCAGTGGCCCGGGACTAGCGGAGTACAATGAGCAGTTCTTC. Its protein is CATSGPGLAEYNEQFF.